A selection of T cell receptor beta chains follows, all from one sample in a study of T cell repertoires in cytomegalovirus infection. In TCRdb, the reads were re-called with MiXCR into one record per CDR3 protein. The sample lists 150,000 to 180,000 distinct CDR3 sequences; 23% were seen once. The specimen sequenced was PBMCs. Every receptor here comes from a human donor in good health (CMV status not recorded). Some clones in this sample may be carry-over from other donors' samples. Both conserved end residues are part of each CDR3. Fields, in order: J gene, D gene, clone size, V gene, CDR3 protein, CDR3 DNA. D genes are given only for firm matches. Rows may omit the clone size; those that give it use once, few, many or a size class.

TRBJ2-3,-,-,TRBV29-1,CSTKLSRADTQYF,TGCAGCACCAAACTTAGCCGGGCCGATACGCAGTATTTT
TRBJ1-6,-,many,TRBV7-2,CASSLWQPYNSPLHF,TGTGCCAGCAGCTTATGGCAGCCCTATAATTCACCCCTCCACTTT
TRBJ2-5,TRBD2,-,TRBV7-3,CASKRTGGALETQYF,TGTGCCAGCAAAAGAACCGGGGGGGCCTTAGAGACCCAGTACTTC
TRBJ2-7,TRBD2,many,TRBV7-3,CASSPPSSGRPTYEQYF,TGTGCCAGCAGCCCCCCCTCTAGCGGGAGGCCCACCTACGAGCAGTACTTC
TRBJ1-1,-,-,TRBV7-9,CASSLERTEDEAFF,TGTGCCAGCAGCTTAGAAAGAACAGAGGATGAAGCTTTCTTT
TRBJ1-1,TRBD1,few,TRBV6-2/TRBV6-3,CASSNSGTGYGAFF,TGTGCCAGCAGCAATTCCGGGACAGGGTACGGAGCTTTCTTT
TRBJ1-2,-,-,TRBV15,CATSRGESPNYGYTF,TGTGCCACCAGCAGAGGGGAAAGCCCTAACTATGGCTACACCTTC
TRBJ2-4,-,-,TRBV12-3/TRBV12-4,CASSASGKSDIQYF,TGTGCCAGCAGCGCCTCCGGGAAGAGTGACATTCAGTACTTC
TRBJ1-6,TRBD1,many,TRBV7-2,CASSLETGGYSPLHF,TGTGCCAGCAGCTTAGAGACAGGGGGCTATTCACCCCTCCACTTT
TRBJ2-3,-,many,TRBV7-2,CASSRQVGGRTDTQYF,TGTGCCAGCAGCCGACAGGTTGGGGGACGCACAGATACGCAGTATTTT
TRBJ1-2,TRBD1,many,TRBV12-3/TRBV12-4,CASSLNIGTGYGYTF,TGTGCCAGCAGTTTAAATATAGGGACAGGCTATGGCTACACCTTC
TRBJ2-1,-,few,TRBV7-9,CASSPYGNEQFF,TGTGCCAGCAGCCCCTATGGGAATGAGCAGTTCTTC
TRBJ2-5,TRBD2,-,TRBV5-4,CASSTGLAGGAKSRQYF,TGTGCCAGCAGCACGGGACTAGCGGGAGGGGCAAAATCAAGGCAGTACTTC